This TCR beta chain was identified in a study of cytomegalovirus exposure and HLA in healthy donors. Study observations and caveats: In a later analysis, productive TCRs from donors in an Asian-associated ancestry cluster reportedly carried fewer N-insertions than the cohort mean. It was 164 TCR beta chains that were listed as cytomegalovirus-associated. Earlier analysis yielded a pattern in which most TCR beta V segments were productive about 90% or about 30% of the time.

Note on this clone: What it recognizes is unknown.

Primers for the PCR totalled 60 Vbeta and 13 Jbeta. Clones were sequenced by immunoSEQ multiplex PCR, and TCRdb holds only the in-frame ones, with some missing. Of approximately 160,000 clones detected, approximately 80% appear once; the ten largest clones hold roughly 2.6%. Healthy bone marrow donors made up the donor group. J gave up 6 bases and V 3 bases, and 6 bases lay outside the gene matches. CDR1 is KGHSH and CDR2 is LQKENI in the germline V gene. CDR3 length: 16 residues. Specimen: PBMCs. The clonotype was recovered from a woman between 40 and 50 years old in good health and CMV-seropositive. V gene TRBV18 combines with J gene TRBJ2-5, with 14 bases aligning to TRBD2. CDR3 coding DNA: TGTGCCAGCTCACCCGGGACTAGCGGGGGCCTTAAGACCCAGTACTTC. This encodes CASSPGTSGGLKTQYF.